This T cell receptor beta chain originates from a study of shared clonotypes between healthy human individuals. Notes on the study in general: It was observed that about 5% of naive CD4 clonotypes were shared across several donors. Enrolling few donors narrowed the genetic and exposure-history diversity that was represented. Generation of non-shared clonotypes was less probable than generation of clonotypes shared by all four donors.

Into CD45RA+ naive and CD45RA-negative memory subsets, the CD4+ cells were split. Germline CDR1 KGHSH, CDR2 LQKENI. The CDR3 has 15 residues. The ends lost 6 bases at V and 1 base at J; junction bases unmatched: 9. The assay was immunoSEQ multiplex PCR, and TCRdb's table has in-frame clones only and misses some. The data show fewer than 1.4 million clones, about four fifths seen once. Regarding this clone: As yet, its antigen is unknown.

The clonotype comes from a man aged 18 to 30 in good health. Some clones in this sample may be carry-over from other donors' samples. Sequenced: memory CD4+ T cells from PBMCs. Specified subset: CD45RA-negative fraction. V and J are TRBV18 and TRBJ2-7; 7 bases map to TRBD2. The CDR3 coding sequence is TGTGCCAGCTCGCTTAGCGGGCAAGGGTCCTACGAGCAGTACTTC. Its protein product is CASSLSGQGSYEQYF. Combining the CDR3 with reference TRBV18 and TRBJ2-7 gives the whole variable domain NAGVMQNPRHLVRRRGQEARLRCSPMKGHSHVYWYRQLPEEGLKFMVYLQKENIIDESGMPKERFSAEFPKEGPSILRIQQVVRGDSAAYFCASSLSGQGSYEQYFGPGTRLTVT.